This note documents a single T cell receptor (beta chain) sequence. Its antigen is unknown. No base-level quality is on record; no much larger clone is a single base apart. This sample is drawn from a study of T cell responses to AZD1222 COVID-19 vaccine (dated by TCRdb to about 2021). Background on the whole study: Because spike-specific TCR depth and breadth did not differ between the two schedules, AZD1222 recipients who got a second dose at roughly 4 weeks were pooled with those who got a second dose at roughly 12 weeks. Trial participants were enrolled into age subgroups of 18-55, 56-69 and 70-plus years, which contained about 150, 27 and 61 TCR-sequenced participants, respectively. TCR sequencing covered 233 trial participants: 200 to 220 given two doses of AZD1222 and 26 given two doses of MenACWY control vaccine.

Here is what the overall study found, with its caveats: Reportedly, almost half of the unique spike-specific TCRs recognized epitopes lying outside the regions that are mutated in the B.1.351 and B.1.1.7 variants. Most participants were white British and females outnumbered males, and the authors suggested that clonal diversity may have been underestimated. After two AZD1222 doses, spike-specific TCR breadth and depth were significantly higher than at day 0 and than in MenACWY recipients. Only five to seven AZD1222 recipients were SARS-CoV-2 seropositive at baseline, limiting conclusions about previously exposed vaccinees. No day 14 peak-response samples were available, so repertoires were characterized only after the peak T cell response. In the small 56-69-year group, the increase in depth fell short of significance, most likely because of low power. The whole spike protein was spanned by vaccine-associated CD4 TCRs, and dominant responses were seen in regions 160-218 and 743-854.

The time point label, read with the paper, signifies: baseline before first vaccination. Vaccinee samples were obtained from the UK trials COV001 and COV002, which included a single-blind randomized controlled phase 2/3 trial of AZD1222 (ChAdOx1 nCoV-19) in healthy adults. Trial participant PBMC samples were collected at day 0 and day 28 after the second dose for TCRbeta chain sequencing. CDR1 and CDR2, per the germline V gene (reference sequence), are LNHDA and SQIVND. The CDR3 runs 14 residues from the cysteine to the phenylalanine. Solely the CDR3 DNA is kept, with 42 bases framed from the first base. At the junction V is shortened by 1 base and J by 5 bases; bases outside the gene matches: 4. The CDR3 regions of human TCRbeta chains were subjected to immunosequencing. The authors' analysis ran thus. Repertoire TCRs were checked for matches against a reference library of SARS-CoV-2-specific TCRs that had been generated using the MIRA antigen-specificity platform. Breadth was defined as the fraction of unique TCRs that were SARS-CoV-2-associated, and depth was defined as the fraction of total T cells that were SARS-CoV-2-associated. Using the MIRA data, every spike-specific TCR was mapped to the spike region that the TCR reacted to and assigned to either a CD4 or a CD8 class. Log10-transformed breadth and depth values were compared by one-way ANOVA with Sidak's multiple comparisons tests. Imported from immuneACCESS, the table was reduced by TCRdb to in-frame sequences with V and J called. These copies leave out some clones; in studies compared against another copy, an unresolved V gene accounts for under half, and the cause of the remainder is not known. The DNA gave D and trimming, while V, J and clone size come from that table. For this sample there are about 120,000 clones; roughly 86% appear just once. The top ten hold over 9.5% of the sample.

Source: peripheral blood, taken on day 0 of AZD1222 vaccination. The sequence was collected from an adult in good health. The rearrangement combines TRBV19 with TRBJ2-7, with TRBD1 matching 8 junction bases. The CDR3 sequence is CASSIAGTGDEQYF. The DNA sequence is as follows: TGTGCCAGTAGTATAGCAGGGACAGGCGACGAGCAGTACTTC.